Shown below are 8 T cell receptor beta chains from a single sample sequenced in a study of T-cell reconstitution after alpha-beta-depleted transplantation in children. Researchers prepared the TCRbeta library using unique molecular identifiers, the study reports. TCRdb redid the calling of the PCR reads with MiXCR, one entry per CDR3 protein. The sample contains around 120,000 distinct CDR3 sequences, 23% of which appear only once. Here the sequenced sample was PBMCs, mostly from graft donor cells, taken 180 days after TCRalphabeta/CD19-depleted stem cell transplant. These receptor sequences come from a male patient aged 2 to 10 who had a stem cell transplant for chronic granulomatous disease, so the T cells may come from the graft donor.

This clonotype was detected only a few times. V and J are TRBV6-5 and TRBJ1-2; unclear D gene. Germline loops: CDR1 MNHEY, CDR2 SVGAGI. Trimming cost V 2 bases and J 7 bases, with 8 bases left between them. The CDR3 loop spans 12 amino acids. DNA of the CDR3: TGTGCCAGCAGTTACCCGGGTGCTGGCTACACCTTC. Translating gives CASSYPGAGYTF.

V is TRBV6-1 and J is TRBJ2-7; the D gene is possibly TRBD2 (5 bases). The CDR3 length is 15 residues. Between the trimmed V and J ends, which lost 11 bases and 2 bases, there was a span of 22 bases. Germline CDR1 and CDR2: MNHNS and SASEGT. The chain's CDR3 is CAGTLIGGFPYEQYF. In nucleotides, the CDR3 is TGTGCCGGTACCCTTATCGGCGGGTTCCCCTACGAGCAGTACTTC.

The CDR3 loop reads CSARSAGGDNEQFF. The CDR3 DNA sequence: TGCAGTGCTAGAAGCGCGGGAGGGGACAATGAGCAGTTCTTC. The chain has TRBV20-1 and TRBJ2-1, with TRBD2 identical over 9 bases. The junction had 4 bases not matched to a gene; V was cut back by 2 bases and J by 5 bases. The CDR3 consists of 14 residues. Germline loops: CDR1 DFQATT, CDR2 SNEGSKA (reference sequence).

This clonotype has ten or more counts. The chain is built from TRBV7-9 and TRBJ2-7; TRBD2 agrees at 10 bases. The CDR3 spans 15 residues. Per the germline V gene, CDR1 is SEHNR and CDR2 is FQNEAQ (reference sequence). V lost 5 bases to trimming and J lost 4 bases; unmatched junction nucleotides: 8. The chain's CDR3 is CASSPPSGRSYEQYF. CDR3 sequence (DNA): TGTGCCAGCAGCCCCCCTAGCGGGAGATCGTACGAGCAGTACTTC.

A few counts support this clonotype. The V call is TRBV7-6, the J call TRBJ2-3; the D call may be TRBD1 or TRBD2 (5 bases each). The germline CDR1 and CDR2 sequences are SGHVS and FNYEAQ. The CDR3 loop spans 16 amino acids. Trimming pared 5 bases from V and 0 bases from J, leaving 15 bases between. The CDR3 is CASSTLGARSTDTQYF. The CDR3 nucleotides are TGTGCCAGCAGCACACTCGGGGCGAGGAGCACAGATACGCAGTATTTT. Drawing the rest from reference TRBV7-6 and TRBJ2-3, the complete variable domain is GAGVSQSPRYKVTKRGQDVALRCDPISGHVSLYWYRQALGQGPEFLTYFNYEAQQDKSGLPNDRFSAERPEGSISTLTIQRTEQRDSAMYRCASSTLGARSTDTQYFGPGTRLTVL.

This clonotype was recorded at least ten times. The rearrangement uses TRBV29-1 and TRBJ2-2; D unresolved. V was cut by 6 bases and J by 5 bases, with 13 bases left in between. The CDR3 consists of 13 residues. Germline-derived CDR1 and CDR2 are SQVTM and ANQGSEA. The CDR3 here is CSVVRRFTGELFF. In DNA form, the CDR3 reads TGCAGCGTCGTTAGGCGATTTACCGGGGAGCTGTTTTTT.

In this sample, this clonotype turned up many times. V usage is TRBV6-1 and J usage is TRBJ2-2, with 9 bases aligning to TRBD1. There are 14 residues in the CDR3. Germline values: CDR1 MNHNS, CDR2 SASEGT. J was trimmed by 3 bases and V by 10 bases; bases with no gene match: 6. CDR3 DNA sequence: TGTGCCACCAAAAGACAGGGGGACACCGGGGAGCTGTTTTTT. Translated, it gives CATKRQGDTGELFF.

The rearrangement links TRBV20-1 to TRBJ1-6; 10 bases fit TRBD1. Germline lookup yields CDR1 DFQATT and CDR2 SNEGSKA (reference sequence). This CDR3 contains 17 residues. J gave up 2 bases and V 0 bases, and 4 bases lay outside the gene matches. CDR3 in DNA: TGCAGTGCTAGAGAAGACAGGGGGCTCGCCTATAATTCACCCCTCCACTTT. This encodes CSAREDRGLAYNSPLHF.